This TCR beta chain was observed in a study of CD8 T cells in ankylosing spondylitis. MiXCR was run by TCRdb on the 5' RACE reads, yielding one entry per CDR3 protein. The data show 200,000 to 300,000 distinct CDR3 sequences, with roughly 8.6% seen just once and 6.8% held by the top ten. The table lists this clonotype with many counts. Trimming cost V 4 bases and J 1 base, with 14 bases left between them. CDR1 and CDR2 (germline): LNHDA, SQIVND (reference sequence). CDR3 length: 16 residues. The chain uses TRBV19 and TRBJ1-5; possible D gene TRBD1, 6 bases. Sequencing used blood, either unsorted or a sorted T cell fraction (not recorded which). The sequence derives from a male donor with ankylosing spondylitis or in good health (not recorded which). The CDR3 region is CASSSLQGLSNQPQHF. CDR3 sequence (DNA): TGTGCCAGTAGTAGCCTCCAGGGGCTAAGCAATCAGCCCCAGCATTTT.